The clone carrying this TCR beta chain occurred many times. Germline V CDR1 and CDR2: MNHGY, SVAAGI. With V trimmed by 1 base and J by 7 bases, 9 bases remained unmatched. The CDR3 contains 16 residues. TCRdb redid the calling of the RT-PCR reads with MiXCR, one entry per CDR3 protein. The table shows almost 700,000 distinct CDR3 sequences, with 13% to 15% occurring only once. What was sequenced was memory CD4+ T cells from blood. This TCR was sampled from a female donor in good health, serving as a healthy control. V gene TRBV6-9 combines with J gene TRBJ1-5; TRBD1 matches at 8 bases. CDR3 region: CASSYFAGGAEQPQHF. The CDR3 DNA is TGTGCCAGCAGTTATTTCGCAGGGGGCGCGGAACAGCCCCAGCATTTT.